Sequencing of this TCR beta chain was carried out in a study of shared clonotypes between healthy human individuals. Overall study findings and caveats: Limited genetic and exposure-history diversity came from having few donors. Rarefaction curves obtained for sorted subsets showed sequencing incomplete despite large depth.

In the study's own analysis: ImmunoSEQ supplied junction-only sequences lacking quality scores, so filtering was different. Produced via immunoSEQ multiplex PCR; TCRdb's table is partial and in-frame only. V, J and clone size are those of that table, while D and trimming were read from the DNA. Among around 1,100,000 clones, roughly 80% were seen once, and the ten largest hold roughly 0.83%. V was clipped by 3 bases and J by 2 bases; unmatched bases: 9. The germline V gene has CDR1 LNHNV and CDR2 YYDKDF (reference sequence). The CDR3 length is 16 residues. This clone appeared many times. The antigen is not known.

The sample taken for sequencing was memory CD4+ T cells from PBMCs. Subset noted: CD45RA-negative fraction. The V and J genes are TRBV15 and TRBJ1-1, with TRBD1 matching over 7 bases. The TCR sequence derives from a man younger than 30 in good health. Some clones in this sample may be carry-over from other donors' samples. The CDR3, as DNA: TGTGCCACCAGCAGGGGCGTCGGGACAGCCAACACTGAAGCTTTCTTT. It encodes CATSRGVGTANTEAFF.